This T cell receptor beta chain was retrieved from a study of T cells in Graves' hyperthyroidism and ophthalmopathy. Findings and limits, study-wide: The majority of expanded thyroid clonotypes above 0.001 also appeared in blood.

As for this clonotype: Its matching antigen is unknown.

With 4 bases clipped from V and 0 bases from J, the junction kept 3 bases outside the gene matches. The CDR3 has 15 amino acids. Per germline, CDR1 SGHTA and CDR2 FQGNSA. A roughly 9.7 ml volume of fresh peripheral blood provided the PBMCs. There were TCR beta CDR3 regions amplified from RNA transcripts. Primed by the HTBI set, a first-round RT-PCR was run on the TCR CDR3. TCRdb reprocessed the multiplex PCR reads via MiXCR and lists one record per CDR3 protein. The sample lists nearly 250,000 distinct CDR3 sequences; roughly 15% were seen once. The specimen sequenced was blood. This chain uses TRBV7-2 with TRBJ2-7, with TRBD1 identical over 10 bases. The clonotype comes from a woman between 18 and 29 years old with Graves' ophthalmopathy. CDR3 amino acids: CASSYRTGGSYEQYF. The CDR3 DNA follows: TGTGCCAGCAGCTATCGGACAGGGGGCTCCTACGAGCAGTACTTC. Full variable domain (missing parts from reference TRBV7-2 and TRBJ2-7): GAGVSQSPSNKVTEKGKDVELRCDPISGHTALYWYRQSLGQGLEFLIYFQGNSAPDKSGLPSDRFSAERTGGSVSTLTIQRTQQEDSAVYLCASSYRTGGSYEQYFGPGTRLTVT.